The T cell receptor (beta chain) under discussion was sequenced for a study of blood T cell repertoires in COVID-19. Germline CDR1 is SGDLS and CDR2 is YYNGEE. The CDR3 is 15 amino acids. The V and J ends lost 0 bases and 7 bases respectively, with 13 bases between them. Profiled with immunoSEQ multiplex PCR; TCRdb holds only in-frame clones, not every one. The sample has 90,000 to 100,000 clones; about nine tenths are singletons. The gene calls are TRBV9 and TRBJ1-4; D remains unclear. The sequence came from a man aged 55 to 70 with COVID-19, enrolled during active disease. The sequenced material came from peripheral blood. The CDR3 sequence is CASSVGWEMGEKLFF. Here the CDR3 DNA reads TGTGCCAGCAGCGTAGGGTGGGAGATGGGTGAAAAACTGTTTTTT. The variable domain in full, completed from reference TRBV9 and TRBJ1-4, reads DSGVTQTPKHLITATGQRVTLRCSPRSGDLSVYWYQQSLDQGLQFLIQYYNGEERAKGNILERFSAQQFPDLHSELNLSSLELGDSALYFCASSVGWEMGEKLFFGSGTQLSVL.